This TCR beta chain appears in the sequencing data of a study of T cells in Graves' hyperthyroidism and ophthalmopathy. Study observations and caveats: Most clonotypes expanded in the thyroid (above 0.001) were also present in blood.

This CDR3 is 16 amino acids long. Germline-derived CDR1 and CDR2 are MNHNS and SASEGT. Deletions cut 6 bases from V and 0 bases from J, with 17 bases between. The TCR beta CDR3 regions underwent amplification using RNA transcripts as the source. With the HTBI primer set, the TCR CDR3 went through a first round of RT-PCR. TCRdb ran MiXCR on the multiplex PCR reads and lists one entry per CDR3 protein. The table shows roughly 560,000 distinct CDR3 sequences, with roughly 15% occurring only once. This clonotype was observed many times. The antigen is not known. Ophthalmopathy patients had moderate-to-severe active disease, CAS ≥3, NOSPECS ≥4, and disease duration under 3 months.

This receptor was identified in a woman between 40 and 50 years old with Graves' ophthalmopathy. Sequenced material: blood. V and J are TRBV6-1 and TRBJ2-5; D may be TRBD1 (6 bases). DNA of the CDR3: TGTGCCAGCAGCCCACCCCCTACAGGGTACCAAGAGACCCAGTACTTC. Translating it yields CASSPPPTGYQETQYF.